One and the same sample provided the 23 T cell receptor beta chains below, sequenced in a study of technical replicates of blood from several donors. Produced via immunoSEQ multiplex PCR; TCRdb's table is partial and in-frame only. The table lists more than 75,000 clones, 90% to 96% of them singletons, with roughly 0.39% in the top ten. The specimen sequenced was T cells isolated from PBMCs. These receptors came from a human donor in good health.

The rearrangement uses TRBV11-3 and TRBJ1-2, with 8 bases lining up with TRBD1. This CDR3 comprises 12 residues. CDR1 SGHNT and CDR2 YENEEA come from the germline V gene. V lost 6 bases to trimming and J lost 12 bases; unmatched junction nucleotides: 9. The CDR3: CASRGTGGEHTF. For the CDR3, the DNA is TGTGCCAGCAGGGGGACAGGAGGGGAGCACACCTTC. The full variable domain, completed using reference TRBV11-3 and TRBJ1-2, is EAGVVQSPRYKIIEKKQPVAFWCNPISGHNTLYWYLQNLGQGPELLIRYENEEAVDDSQLPKDRFSAERLKGVDSTLKIQPAELGDSAVYLCASRGTGGEHTFGSGTRLTVV.

CDR3 sequence (DNA): TGTGCCAGCACTGGGACTAGCGGGACTGAGCAGTACTTC. Translated: CASTGTSGTEQYF. J is TRBJ2-7 and V is TRBV6-6, with 13 bases fitting TRBD2. This CDR3 has 13 residues. J was trimmed by 7 bases and V by 7 bases; bases with no gene match: 4. The V gene's germline CDR1 is MNHNY and CDR2 SVGAGI (reference sequence).

V gene TRBV27 combines with J gene TRBJ2-5; the match to TRBD2 covers 7 bases. The CDR3 loop spans 13 amino acids. Germline V gene data show CDR1 as MNHEY and CDR2 as SMNVEV (reference sequence). Trimming at V came to 2 bases and at J to 7 bases, leaving 4 bases not matched to a gene. This CDR3 reads CASSLAGVGTQYF. CDR3 coding DNA: TGTGCCAGCAGTTTAGCGGGAGTGGGGACCCAGTACTTC.

The genes are TRBV7-3 and TRBJ2-1, with D uncertain. The CDR3 is 14 amino acids. V was cut by 3 bases and J by 6 bases, with 12 bases left in between. CDR1 SGHTA and CDR2 FQGTGA come from the germline V gene. The CDR3 is CASSLAIYSNEQFF. The DNA of the CDR3 is TGTGCCAGCAGCTTGGCCATTTATTCCAATGAGCAGTTCTTC.

This chain uses TRBV5-1 with TRBJ1-5; D not certain. Per the germline V gene, CDR1 is SGHRS and CDR2 is YFSETQ. V was shortened by 0 bases and J by 0 bases, with 7 bases between the two germline ends. This CDR3 has 15 residues. The CDR3 sequence: CASSLEGSSNQPQHF. CDR3 in DNA: TGCGCCAGCAGCTTGGAAGGGAGTAGCAATCAGCCCCAGCATTTT. The whole variable domain, remainder taken from reference TRBV5-1 and TRBJ1-5, is KAGVTQTPRYLIKTRGQQVTLSCSPISGHRSVSWYQQTPGQGLQFLFEYFSETQRNKGNFPGRFSGRQFSNSRSEMNVSTLELGDSALYLCASSLEGSSNQPQHFGDGTRLSIL.

This chain links TRBV28 with TRBJ2-3; TRBD1 matches 7 bases. In germline, CDR1 is MDHEN, CDR2 SYDVKM. The CDR3 contains 14 residues. J was trimmed by 2 bases and V by 6 bases; bases with no gene match: 5. The DNA for the CDR3 is TGTGCCAGCAGGCTGGGACAGTACACAGATACGCAGTATTTT. Its translation is CASRLGQYTDTQYF.

The V gene is TRBV19, the J gene TRBJ2-3; 9 nucleotides align to TRBD1. The CDR3 totals 16 residues. The trim removed 7 bases at V and 3 bases at J, leaving 11 bases unmatched. Germline CDR1 is LNHDA and CDR2 is SQIVND (reference sequence). CDR3 nucleotide sequence: TGTGCCAGTACCCCCTGGACAGGGGAAGGGACAGATACGCAGTATTTT. It is translated as CASTPWTGEGTDTQYF.

The chain couples TRBV9 to TRBJ1-1; D not certain. CDR1 and CDR2 from the germline V gene are SGDLS and YYNGEE. Trimming took off 0 bases at V and 4 bases at J, with 16 bases between the two ends. This CDR3 is built from 16 residues. CDR3 sequence reads: CASSVERVLSPTEAFF. As DNA, the CDR3 is TGTGCCAGCAGCGTAGAGCGTGTCTTAAGTCCCACTGAAGCTTTCTTT. Together with reference TRBV9 and TRBJ1-1, the CDR3 gives the full variable domain: DSGVTQTPKHLITATGQRVTLRCSPRSGDLSVYWYQQSLDQGLQFLIQYYNGEERAKGNILERFSAQQFPDLHSELNLSSLELGDSALYFCASSVERVLSPTEAFFGQGTRLTVV.

In the case of this clone: Other DNA sequences from this sample encode an identical CDR3 as well. The rearrangement links TRBV19 to TRBJ1-3; D may be TRBD1 (5 bases). The CDR3 is 14 residues long. V dropped 3 bases and J dropped 0 bases, with 6 bases sitting between them. Germline assignment: CDR1 LNHDA and CDR2 SQIVND (reference sequence). CDR3 DNA: TGTGCCAGTAGTATCGACAGCTCTGGAAACACCATATATTTT. This sequence encodes CASSIDSSGNTIYF.

As to this clone: Other nucleotide sequences from this sample produce the same CDR3. V and J are TRBV19 and TRBJ1-2; unclear D gene. Looked up from germline, CDR1 is LNHDA and CDR2 is SQIVND (reference sequence). The V gene lost 5 bases and the J gene lost 4 bases, with 5 bases spanning the gap. The CDR3 is 11 residues long. For the CDR3, the DNA is TGTGCCAGTAGTCCAGGCTATGGCTACACCTTC. Translated: CASSPGYGYTF.

The gene calls are TRBV6-1 and TRBJ1-4; 8 bases fit TRBD1. The CDR3 spans 15 residues. Per germline, CDR1 MNHNS and CDR2 SASEGT. V lost 4 bases and J lost 8; bases outside the gene matches: 9. Here the CDR3 reads CASSVAGQVSEKLFF. Written as DNA, the CDR3 is TGTGCCAGCAGTGTAGCGGGACAGGTTAGCGAAAAACTGTTTTTT.

The chain recombines TRBV7-9 with TRBJ2-1, with D uncertain. The CDR3 runs 13 residues. Trimming took off 4 bases at V and 7 bases at J, with 11 bases between the two ends. Germline V CDR1 and CDR2: SEHNR, FQNEAQ (reference sequence). This CDR3 reads CASSSLAKNEQFF. CDR3 coding DNA: TGTGCCAGCAGCTCACTCGCCAAAAATGAGCAGTTCTTC. Looking up the rest from reference TRBV7-9 and TRBJ2-1 gives the full variable domain: DTGVSQNPRHKITKRGQNVTFRCDPISEHNRLYWYRQTLGQGPEFLTYFQNEAQLEKSRLLSDRFSAERPKGSFSTLEIQRTEQGDSAMYLCASSSLAKNEQFFGPGTRLTVL.

The genes are TRBV5-1 and TRBJ2-1, with 10 nucleotides matching TRBD2. The ends lost 0 bases at V and 6 bases at J; junction bases unmatched: 3. CDR1 and CDR2 from the germline V gene are SGHRS and YFSETQ. The length of the CDR3 is 15 residues. CDR3 DNA: TGCGCCAGCAGCTTGGGGGCTAGCGGGAGCAATGAGCAGTTCTTC. Translating gives CASSLGASGSNEQFF.

The chain recombines TRBV6-5 with TRBJ2-1; D is possibly TRBD2 (5 bases). The germline V gene encodes CDR1 MNHEY and CDR2 SVGAGI. Between the trimmed V and J ends, which lost 3 bases and 3 bases, there was a span of 9 bases. The CDR3 loop spans 14 amino acids. CDR3 DNA sequence: TGTGCCAGCAGTTATTTTCGGGGCTACAATGAGCAGTTCTTC. This encodes CASSYFRGYNEQFF.

This chain uses TRBV12-2 with TRBJ2-6; TRBD2, the table's D call, lacks a check against the DNA. TRBV12-2 is designated a pseudogene. The CDR3 is 15 amino acids. The CDR3 coding sequence is TGTGCAAGTCGCTTCGACTCCTCTGGGGCCAACGTCCTGACTTTC. Amino acid sequence: CASRFDSSGANVLTF.

Details on this clone: Germline is not matched at one junction end, which may reflect a read error. V and J are TRBV30 and TRBJ2-1, with TRBD2 as a possible D gene (5 bases). The CDR3 spans 12 residues. The V gene's germline CDR1 is GTSNPN and CDR2 SVGIG (reference sequence). Written as DNA, the CDR3 is TGTGCCCGGAGTGGAGGTTACAATGAGCAGTTCTTC. This sequence encodes CARSGGYNEQFF.

CDR3 loop: CASSQGRQGIRDTQYF. The CDR3 DNA is TGTGCCAGCAGCCAGGGGAGACAGGGTATTAGAGATACGCAGTATTTT. The rearrangement uses TRBV14 and TRBJ2-3; TRBD1 matches 7 bases. This CDR3 contains 16 residues. Germline V CDR1 and CDR2: SGHDN, FVKESK. After removal of 3 bases from V and 5 bases from J, the junction contained 11 bases not matched to a gene.

A single count supports this clone. V usage is TRBV19 and J usage is TRBJ1-5; 8 nucleotides align to TRBD1. Germline values: CDR1 LNHDA, CDR2 SQIVND (reference sequence). V shed 7 bases and J 0 bases; nucleotides not matched to a gene: 11. This CDR3 contains 17 residues. CDR3 sequence: CASTPDSGGHSNQPQHF. Written as DNA, the CDR3 is TGTGCCAGTACACCTGATTCAGGGGGCCATAGCAATCAGCCCCAGCATTTT.

This clone showed up just once. V is TRBV19 and J is TRBJ1-2; 10 nucleotides align to TRBD1. The CDR3 is 15 residues long. The ends lost 2 bases at V and 5 bases at J; junction bases unmatched: 5. Per the germline V gene, CDR1 is LNHDA and CDR2 is SQIVND (reference sequence). The DNA for the CDR3 is TGTGCCAGTAGTATACCAGACAGGGGGCTATATGGCTACACCTTC. It translates to CASSIPDRGLYGYTF.

V usage is TRBV9 and J usage is TRBJ2-7, with TRBD2 matching 9 bases. The CDR3 is made up of 14 amino acids. Germline V gene lookup returns CDR1 SGDLS and CDR2 YYNGEE. Unmatched junction bases numbered 1, after V lost 0 bases and J lost 3 bases. CDR3 nucleotide sequence: TGTGCCAGCAGCGTAGTAGCGGGGGACTACGAGCAGTACTTC. This encodes CASSVVAGDYEQYF.

This clone appeared a single time. CDR3 in DNA: TGTGCCAGCAGTCTTTTAGCCGGGACAGGGATGAAGGAGACCCAGTACTTC. Translating gives CASSLLAGTGMKETQYF. The J gene is TRBJ2-5, the V gene TRBV28; 9 nucleotides match TRBD1. The germline gives CDR1 MDHEN, CDR2 SYDVKM. The CDR3 extends over 17 amino acids. Trimming cost V 5 bases and J 5 bases; bases outside gene matches: 15.

The chain uses TRBV2 and TRBJ2-7, with 11 bases aligning to TRBD2. CDR3 size: 15 residues. Germline values: CDR1 SNHLY, CDR2 FYNNEI. V lost 5 bases to trimming and J lost 0 bases; unmatched junction nucleotides: 3. The CDR3 DNA is TGTGCCAGCAGTAGACTAGCGGGAAGCTCCTACGAGCAGTACTTC. Translating gives CASSRLAGSSYEQYF.

The chain is built from TRBV5-8 and TRBJ1-5; D may be TRBD1 (6 bases). Trimming took off 2 bases at V and 4 bases at J, with 10 bases between the two ends. CDR3 length equals 14 residues. Germline V gene lookup returns CDR1 SGHTS and CDR2 YDEGEE. The CDR3 bases are TGTGCCAGCAGCTTCAGGGGCCAGAATCAGCCCCAGCATTTT. It translates to CASSFRGQNQPQHF.